These T cell receptor beta chains were read from a single sample in a study of OX40 agonist ivuxolimab in advanced cancers. Some clones are missing from TCRdb's copy, which holds only in-frame ones; the method was immunoSEQ multiplex PCR. The sample comprises 55,000 to 65,000 clones, about nine tenths of which are singletons, and 1.5% to 2% rests with the top ten. This specimen consisted of CD4+ or CD8+ T cells sorted from blood, obtained in a trial of the OX40 agonist ivuxolimab. The receptors originated from an adult with an advanced solid tumor such as melanoma, head and neck, liver or kidney cancer. CDR3s include the opening cysteine and the closing phenylalanine or tryptophan. The D gene is left open where the match is weak. Clone size is given for some rows only: seen once, a few or many times, or a class if the clone is expanded.

>-|TRBD2|16|TRBJ2-7|TRBV11-2
CASSFTSGPSFSEQYF
TGTGCCAGCAGCTTTACTAGCGGGCCTAGTTTTAGCGAGCAGTACTTC
>-|-|15|TRBJ1-1|TRBV29-1
CSVPRVGPRNTEAFF
TGCAGCGTACCCAGGGTGGGGCCTAGAAACACTGAAGCTTTCTTT
>-|-|14|TRBJ2-7|TRBV27
CASSRTGGFYEQYF
TGTGCCAGCAGTAGGACTGGTGGGTTCTACGAGCAGTACTTC
>-|-|15|TRBJ1-5|TRBV10-3
CAISEEGISNQPQHF
TGTGCCATCAGTGAAGAGGGGATTAGCAATCAGCCCCAGCATTTT
>-|-|12|TRBJ1-1|TRBV7-2
CASSLEPPEAFF
TGTGCCAGCAGCTTAGAACCCCCTGAAGCTTTCTTT
>-|TRBD1|13|TRBJ1-2|TRBV6-1
CASSPDRGNGYTF
TGTGCCAGCAGTCCGGACAGGGGCAACGGCTACACCTTC
>-|TRBD2|16|TRBJ2-2|TRBV11-2
CASSRTSGSFTGELFF
TGTGCCAGCAGCCGAACTAGCGGGAGTTTCACCGGGGAGCTGTTTTTT
>-|-|17|TRBJ1-6|TRBV5-6
CASSLRGVSSYNSPLHF
TGTGCCAGCAGCTTGCGGGGCGTAAGCTCCTATAATTCACCCCTCCACTTT
>once|TRBD2|18|TRBJ2-2|TRBV7-3
CASTPGTSGRGGTGELFF
TGTGCCAGCACCCCCGGGACTAGCGGGAGAGGGGGCACCGGGGAGCTGTTTTTT
>few|-|14|TRBJ1-5|TRBV7-2
CASSFHREGQPQHF
TGTGCCAGCAGCTTTCACAGGGAAGGGCAGCCCCAGCATTTT
>-|-|13|TRBJ1-1|TRBV7-2
CASSLGAGPEAFF
TGTGCCAGCAGCTTAGGGGCGGGGCCTGAAGCTTTCTTT
>-|TRBD1|15|TRBJ2-1|TRBV5-4
CASSMGQGDEGEQFF
TGTGCCAGCAGCATGGGACAGGGCGATGAAGGTGAGCAGTTCTTC
>-|-|11|TRBJ1-1|TRBV28
CASRVNTEAFF
TGTGCCAGTAGGGTGAACACTGAAGCTTTCTTT
>-|-|15|TRBJ1-1|TRBV5-4
CASSLLREMNTEAFF
TGTGCCAGCAGCTTGTTGCGGGAAATGAACACTGAAGCTTTCTTT
>-|-|14|TRBJ1-1|TRBV29-1
CSVEDSLLNTEAFF
TGCAGCGTTGAAGATTCACTCCTGAACACTGAAGCTTTCTTT
>once|-|13|TRBJ2-7|TRBV28
CATMKGQPREQYF
TGTGCCACTATGAAGGGGCAGCCACGGGAGCAGTACTTC
>-|TRBD1|15|TRBJ2-3|TRBV5-5
CASSPGTGGTGSQYF
TGTGCCAGCAGCCCCGGGACAGGGGGCACGGGTTCGCAGTATTTT
>-|TRBD1|13|TRBJ1-2|TRBV5-1
CASSSGQGTGYTF
TGCGCCAGCAGCTCCGGACAGGGGACTGGCTACACCTTC
>few|-|18|TRBJ2-1|TRBV6-1
CASSEQVRRGTSYNEQFF
TGTGCCAGCAGTGAGCAAGTTAGAAGGGGTACTTCCTACAATGAGCAGTTCTTC
>-|-|16|TRBJ1-5|TRBV6-1
CASSEGRKNGNQPQHF
TGTGCCAGCAGTGAGGGCAGAAAAAATGGCAATCAGCCCCAGCATTTT
>-|-|15|TRBJ1-1|TRBV9
CASSFFSQSSTEAFF
TGTGCCAGCAGCTTTTTTTCCCAGAGCAGCACTGAAGCTTTCTTT
>-|-|14|TRBJ2-1|TRBV18
CASSPQGPYNEQFF
TGTGCCAGCTCACCCCAGGGCCCCTACAATGAGCAGTTCTTC
>-|TRBD2|16|TRBJ2-5|TRBV6-5
CASSYGLAGSQETQYF
TGTGCCAGCAGTTACGGGTTAGCGGGGTCCCAAGAGACCCAGTACTTC
>-|-|16|TRBJ2-1|TRBV7-2
CASSTSGGRGYNEQFF
TGTGCCAGCAGCACCAGTGGGGGGCGAGGATACAATGAGCAGTTCTTC
>-|-|12|TRBJ1-2|TRBV6-5
CASTPLSGGYTF
TGTGCCAGCACCCCTTTATCGGGGGGCTACACCTTC
>-|-|11|TRBJ2-7|TRBV2
CASLDRNWQYF
TGTGCCAGCCTAGACAGAAATTGGCAGTACTTC
>-|TRBD2|16|TRBJ2-1|TRBV6-5
CASSYRGSGRYNEQFF
TGTGCCAGCAGTTACCGGGGTAGCGGGAGGTACAATGAGCAGTTCTTC
>-|-|13|TRBJ2-3|TRBV10-3
CATDPTSTDTQYF
TGTGCCACAGATCCGACTAGCACAGATACGCAGTATTTT
>-|-|14|TRBJ2-7|TRBV14
CASSPSLVPYEQYF
TGTGCCAGCAGCCCTAGCTTAGTCCCATACGAGCAGTACTTC
>-|-|13|TRBJ2-3|TRBV18
CASSPPVSDTQYF
TGTGCCAGCTCACCACCGGTGTCAGATACGCAGTATTTT
>-|TRBD1|15|TRBJ1-4|TRBV28
CASSGPGQGHEKLFF
TGTGCCAGCAGCGGCCCGGGACAGGGGCATGAAAAACTGTTTTTT
>once|-|13|TRBJ2-2|TRBV2
CASSRVNTGELFF
TGTGCCAGCAGCAGAGTGAACACCGGGGAGCTGTTTTTT
>-|TRBD2|21|TRBJ2-1|TRBV15
CATSRDPPLLAGVGSYNEQFF
TGTGCCACCAGCAGAGACCCACCCTTACTAGCGGGAGTAGGGTCCTACAATGAGCAGTTCTTC
>-|TRBD1|16|TRBJ1-3|TRBV6-6
CASGTERIPSGNTIYF
TGTGCCAGCGGGACAGAAAGAATCCCCTCTGGAAACACCATATATTTT
>-|TRBD1|17|TRBJ2-3|TRBV7-2
CASSMRTGASSTDTQYF
TGTGCCAGCTCCATGAGGACAGGGGCCTCCAGCACAGATACGCAGTATTTT
>-|-|18|TRBJ1-2|TRBV7-8
CASSSYRYGDKANYGYTF
TGTGCCAGCAGCTCTTATCGCTACGGGGACAAAGCTAACTATGGCTACACCTTC
>-|TRBD2|17|TRBJ2-5|TRBV9
CASSVGLAGRNAETQYF
TGTGCCAGCAGCGTAGGGCTAGCGGGGCGAAATGCGGAGACCCAGTACTTC
>-|TRBD1|16|TRBJ2-7|TRBV7-2
CASSVDPDRVSYEQYF
TGTGCCAGCAGCGTCGATCCCGACAGGGTCTCCTACGAGCAGTACTTC
>-|TRBD2|13|TRBJ2-5|TRBV6-6
CASSYRGEETQYF
TGTGCCAGCAGTTACCGGGGGGAAGAGACCCAGTACTTC
>-|-|15|TRBJ1-1|TRBV6-1
CASSDFFGVNTEAFF
TGTGCCAGCAGTGATTTTTTTGGGGTGAACACTGAAGCTTTCTTT
>-|-|15|TRBJ2-3|TRBV6-6
CASSYGQGREDTQYF
TGTGCCAGCAGTTATGGTCAGGGTAGGGAAGATACGCAGTATTTT
>-|TRBD1|15|TRBJ1-2|TRBV5-6
CASSRGTGGGYGYTF
TGTGCCAGCAGCAGGGGGACAGGGGGCGGCTATGGCTACACCTTC
>-|TRBD2|15|TRBJ2-3|TRBV5-8
CASSLSGGAQDTQYF
TGTGCCAGCAGCTTGAGCGGGGGGGCCCAGGATACGCAGTATTTT
>few|-|12|TRBJ2-7|TRBV10-1
CASSPSQYEQYF
TGCGCCAGCAGTCCCAGTCAGTACGAGCAGTACTTC
>-|TRBD2|18|TRBJ2-3|TRBV7-2
CASSLPGSGSTSTDTQYF
TGTGCCAGCAGCTTACCAGGTAGCGGGTCCACTAGCACAGATACGCAGTATTTT
>-|-|14|TRBJ1-3|TRBV6-1
CASSVMSLGNTIYF
TGTGCCAGCAGCGTAATGAGTCTTGGAAACACCATATATTTT
>once|-|17|TRBJ1-2|TRBV12-2
CASRLAPGFRLNYGYTF
TGTGCAAGTCGCTTAGCTCCCGGATTTAGACTGAACTATGGCTACACCTTC
>once|TRBD2|15|TRBJ2-7|TRBV5-1
CASSLGGLAGNEQYF
TGCGCCAGCAGCTTAGGGGGACTAGCCGGGAACGAGCAGTACTTC
>-|-|13|TRBJ1-2|TRBV28
CASSLARVYGYTF
TGTGCCAGCAGTTTAGCCAGGGTCTATGGCTACACCTTC
>once|-|12|TRBJ1-1|TRBV18
CASSPKGIEAFF
TGTGCCAGCTCACCAAAGGGAATTGAAGCTTTCTTT
>-|-|13|TRBJ2-5|TRBV28
CASTWGAIETQYF
TGTGCCAGCACGTGGGGGGCTATTGAGACCCAGTACTTC
>-|TRBD1|15|TRBJ1-1|TRBV6-6
CASSRGQGMNTEAFF
TGTGCCAGCAGTCGGGGACAGGGGATGAACACTGAAGCTTTCTTT
>-|-|15|TRBJ1-1|TRBV28
CASTVGGGASTEAFF
TGTGCCAGCACCGTGGGGGGGGGCGCGAGCACTGAAGCTTTCTTT
>-|TRBD2|19|TRBJ2-3|TRBV4-3
CASSLSGTSGRAQLNTQYF
TGCGCCAGCAGCCTCTCCGGGACTAGCGGGAGGGCCCAGCTGAATACGCAGTATTTT
>-|-|15|TRBJ2-7|TRBV6-5
CASSYWRVPLREQYF
TGTGCCAGCAGTTACTGGCGGGTACCACTTCGGGAGCAGTACTTC
>-|-|15|TRBJ1-3|TRBV5-1
CASSSGAPSGNTIYF
TGCGCCAGCAGCTCCGGAGCCCCCTCTGGAAACACCATATATTTT
>-|-|11|TRBJ1-2|TRBV28
CATGGLYGYTF
TGTGCGACCGGGGGGCTTTATGGCTACACCTTC
>-|-|16|TRBJ1-3|TRBV5-1
CASSLEGGLSGNTIYF
TGCGCCAGCAGCTTGGAAGGGGGGCTCTCTGGAAACACCATATATTTT